Below, 15 T cell receptor beta chains from the same sample are listed, as sequenced in a study of OX40 agonist ivuxolimab in advanced cancers. Data came from immunoSEQ multiplex PCR; TCRdb stores just in-frame clones and leaves some out. The profile shows over 70,000 clones, around 86% of them singletons. Sequenced here: CD4+ or CD8+ T cells sorted from blood, sampled in a trial of the OX40 agonist ivuxolimab. Receptor source: an adult with an advanced solid tumor such as melanoma, head and neck, liver or kidney cancer.

This clone was observed once. The rearrangement links TRBV30 to TRBJ2-7, with D unclear. The CDR3 sequence is 11 residues long. Germline CDR1 reads GTSNPN; CDR2 reads SVGIG (reference sequence). Deletions cut 3 bases from V and 4 bases from J, with 7 bases between. The CDR3 sequence: CAWSGTYEQYF. The DNA for the CDR3 is TGTGCCTGGAGCGGAACTTACGAGCAGTACTTC.

V usage is TRBV27 and J usage is TRBJ1-6, with D uncertain. The CDR3 is 13 amino acids. V was trimmed by 8 bases and J by 0 bases, leaving 5 bases between them. CDR1 is MNHEY and CDR2 is SMNVEV in the germline V gene (reference sequence). CDR3 nucleotides: TGTGCCAGCTTGAGCTCCTATAATTCACCCCTCCACTTT. Amino acid sequence: CASLSSYNSPLHF.

This sequence joins TRBV11-3 and TRBJ2-1; a possible D gene is TRBD2 (5 bases). Germline V gene lookup returns CDR1 SGHNT and CDR2 YENEEA. V dropped 5 bases and J dropped 4 bases, with 12 bases sitting between them. The CDR3 consists of 14 residues. CDR3 nucleotides: TGTGCCAGCAGCCCCACCGGGATATACAATGAGCAGTTCTTC. It translates to CASSPTGIYNEQFF.

The gene calls are TRBV19 and TRBJ2-7; possible D gene TRBD2, 5 bases. This CDR3 has 15 amino acids. Germline loops: CDR1 LNHDA, CDR2 SQIVND (reference sequence). V was trimmed by 3 bases and J by 0 bases, leaving 12 bases between them. The CDR3 spells CASSIYQGSSYEQYF. CDR3 DNA sequence: TGTGCCAGTAGTATCTACCAAGGGAGCTCCTACGAGCAGTACTTC.

The chain carries TRBV11-2 and TRBJ1-6, with D uncertain. CDR1 SGHAT and CDR2 FQNNGV come from the germline V gene. Trimming removed 2 bases at V and 7 bases at J, with 12 bases between. CDR3 length: 15 amino acids. This CDR3 reads CASSLYAGPNSPLHF. DNA for the CDR3: TGTGCCAGCAGCTTATATGCGGGTCCAAATTCACCCCTCCACTTT.

The chain employs TRBV9 and TRBJ2-7; TRBD2 matches 9 bases. V trimming: 4 bases; J trimming: 4 bases; junction bases outside the gene matches: 9. Germline V CDR1 and CDR2: SGDLS, YYNGEE. The CDR3 is 15 amino acids. CDR3 amino acids: CASSPRAGGWYEQYF. CDR3 in DNA: TGTGCCAGCAGCCCGCGCGCGGGGGGGTGGTACGAGCAGTACTTC.

The V call is TRBV11-2, the J call TRBJ1-2; TRBD1 matches at 8 bases. In germline, CDR1 is SGHAT, CDR2 FQNNGV. This CDR3 region has 14 residues. V gave up 5 bases and J gave up 8 bases; unmatched junction bases: 10. CDR3 nucleotides: TGTGCCAGCAGCAAGACCGCAGGGGGCGCGGGCTACACCTTC. Amino acids: CASSKTAGGAGYTF.

V gene TRBV6-5 combines with J gene TRBJ2-4; D is unclear. Trimming removed 6 bases from V and 0 bases from J, with 12 bases in between. Germline V CDR1 and CDR2: MNHEY, SVGAGI. This CDR3 comprises 15 residues. The CDR3 coding sequence is TGTGCCAGCAGCCTACCAGCGAGAGCCAAAAACATTCAGTACTTC. Its protein is CASSLPARAKNIQYF.

The V call is TRBV7-2, the J call TRBJ1-6; D not certain. This CDR3 is built from 16 residues. Trimming pared 1 base from V and 0 bases from J, leaving 7 bases between. CDR1 and CDR2 from the germline V gene are SGHTA and FQGNSA. This CDR3 is CASSLGWSSYNSPLHF. The CDR3 DNA sequence: TGTGCCAGCAGCTTAGGGTGGAGCTCCTATAATTCACCCCTCCACTTT.

This chain connects TRBV18 to TRBJ2-7; possibly TRBD1 for D (5 bases). V lost 4 bases and J 3 bases, leaving 13 bases between the germline ends. The CDR3 runs 14 residues. Looked up from germline, CDR1 is KGHSH and CDR2 is LQKENI. In nucleotides, the CDR3 is TGTGCCAGCTCACGGCGACAGACGAACTACGAGCAGTACTTC. This encodes CASSRRQTNYEQYF.

V and J are TRBV28 and TRBJ2-3, with 9 bases that match TRBD2. The CDR3 length is 18 residues. CDR1 is MDHEN, CDR2 SYDVKM, per germline. V was pared by 4 bases and J by 0 bases, with 11 bases of the junction left unmatched. The CDR3 reads CASSSSRPSGGSTDTQYF. The CDR3 region has the DNA TGTGCCAGCAGTTCCTCTAGGCCCAGCGGGGGGAGCACAGATACGCAGTATTTT.

This chain links TRBV4-3 with TRBJ1-2; TRBD1 might be the D (5 bases). The CDR3 has 13 residues. V was pared by 0 bases and J by 7 bases, with 9 bases between. Germline CDR1 LGHNA, CDR2 YSLEER. The CDR3 protein is CASSQDKGSGYTF. The CDR3 bases are TGCGCCAGCAGCCAAGATAAGGGGTCTGGCTACACCTTC.

This clone showed up just once. The rearrangement joins TRBV6-5 to TRBJ1-1; a weak D match, TRBD1 (5 bases). The CDR3 covers 11 residues. Per the germline V gene, CDR1 is MNHEY and CDR2 is SVGAGI. V was cut by 8 bases and J by 11 bases, with 15 bases left in between. The CDR3 nucleotides read TGTGCCAGCCAGGCCCGGGGGGGTGCTTTCTTT. Translation gives CASQARGGAFF.

This clone was detected only once. DNA of the CDR3: TGTGCCTGGTCCCGCCCAGGGGGGGGGCAGCCCCAGCATTTT. This codes for CAWSRPGGGQPQHF. The rearrangement joins TRBV30 to TRBJ1-5; TRBD1 aligns across 7 bases. Germline CDR1 reads GTSNPN; CDR2 reads SVGIG (reference sequence). The junction had 11 bases not matched to a gene; V was cut back by 5 bases and J by 7 bases. The CDR3 covers 14 residues.

CDR3 bases: TGTGCCAGCAGCTCGCGGCCTCCCGGAGATTATGGCTACACCTTC. The encoded protein is CASSSRPPGDYGYTF. This rearrangement joins TRBV7-9 to TRBJ1-2; D is undetermined. This CDR3 contains 15 residues. Germline V CDR1 and CDR2: SEHNR, FQNEAQ (reference sequence). Deletions cut 4 bases from V and 5 bases from J, with 17 bases between.